Following are 7 T cell receptor beta chains from one sample sequenced in a study of CD8 T cells in ankylosing spondylitis. Findings and caveats of the study: What seemed typical of ankylosing spondylitis blood was a TCR beta motif built from 7 or 8 highly homologous variants.

The antigens these receptors bind are not known. MiXCR, run by TCRdb on the 5' RACE reads, gives a single entry per CDR3 protein. The sample has about 800,000 distinct CDR3 sequences, 12% seen once. Input material: blood, either unsorted or a sorted T cell fraction (not recorded which). The origin of the receptors is a male donor with ankylosing spondylitis.

J is TRBJ1-5 and V is TRBV12-3 or TRBV12-4, with 8 bases aligning to TRBD1. The V and J ends lost 5 bases and 9 bases, in that order; junction bases with no gene match: 18. The CDR3 has 17 amino acids. The CDR3, as DNA: TGTGCCAGCAGTCCTGCACTCCGACAGGGGATGGCACCGCCCCAGCATTTT. Protein product: CASSPALRQGMAPPQHF.

This clonotype was recorded a few times. V usage is TRBV4-1 and J usage is TRBJ2-7; D assignment may be TRBD1 or TRBD2 (6 bases each). This CDR3 has 14 residues. Germline assignment: CDR1 MGHRA and CDR2 YSYEKL. Trimming removed 4 bases from V and 2 bases from J, with 12 bases in between. CDR3 sequence reads: CASSLFRGPYEQYF. The CDR3 DNA sequence: TGCGCCAGCAGCCTCTTTCGGGGGCCCTACGAGCAGTACTTC.

The V call is TRBV5-1, the J call TRBJ2-7; 7 bases match TRBD2. The ends lost 0 bases at V and 2 bases at J; junction bases unmatched: 8. This CDR3 comprises 16 residues. Germline loops: CDR1 SGHRS, CDR2 YFSETQ. CDR3 sequence (DNA): TGCGCCAGCAGCTTGGTTTACGCTAGCGGAGCCTACGAGCAGTACTTC. This gives the protein CASSLVYASGAYEQYF.

This clonotype has a count of ten or more. V and J are TRBV4-3 and TRBJ2-5; D gene ambiguous. Germline-derived CDR1 and CDR2 are LGHNA and YSLEER. Trimming took off 1 base at V and 5 bases at J, with 8 bases between the two ends. This CDR3 has 13 amino acids. In nucleotides, the CDR3 is TGCGCCAGCAGCCAAGGCCCTGTCGAGACCCAGTACTTC. Its translation is CASSQGPVETQYF.

This clonotype has just a few counts. The rearrangement links TRBV4-1 to TRBJ2-3; D may be TRBD1 (6 bases). The CDR3 length is 13 residues. Trimming pared 5 bases from V and 5 bases from J, leaving 11 bases between. CDR1 MGHRA and CDR2 YSYEKL come from the germline V gene. In DNA, the CDR3 is TGCGCCAGCAGCAGGACAGCCCGAGATACGCAGTATTTT. Translated, it gives CASSRTARDTQYF.

This clonotype has only a few counts. This chain joins TRBV9 and TRBJ2-3; 8 bases match TRBD1. This CDR3 spans 16 amino acids. Unmatched junction bases numbered 13, after V lost 5 bases and J lost 5 bases. CDR1 and CDR2 (germline): SGDLS, YYNGEE. DNA for the CDR3: TGTGCCAGCAGGGCTGCTGGGCAGGGGGCAATAGATACGCAGTATTTT. Translated: CASRAAGQGAIDTQYF.

The chain combines TRBV7-2 with TRBJ2-3, with 7 bases matching TRBD2. CDR1 SGHTA and CDR2 FQGNSA come from the germline V gene. Trimming at V came to 5 bases and at J to 0 bases, leaving 5 bases not matched to a gene. The length of the CDR3 is 15 residues. CDR3 nucleotides: TGTGCCAGCAGCCAAAGCGGGACTAGCACAGATACGCAGTATTTT. It encodes CASSQSGTSTDTQYF. Full variable domain (rest looked up from reference TRBV7-2 and TRBJ2-3): GAGVSQSPSNKVTEKGKDVELRCDPISGHTALYWYRQSLGQGLEFLIYFQGNSAPDKSGLPSDRFSAERTGGSVSTLTIQRTQQEDSAVYLCASSQSGTSTDTQYFGPGTRLTVL.